One and the same sample provided the 8 T cell receptor beta chains below, sequenced in a study of blood T cell repertoires in COVID-19. TCRdb keeps only in-frame clones here, not all; method: immunoSEQ multiplex PCR. The sample shows over 200,000 clones, 85% of them seen only once. Sequencing was done on a sample of PBMCs or T cells enriched from blood (not recorded which). The receptors shown here come from a man in his forties or fifties who had recovered from COVID-19.

This clone came up once. V is TRBV6-5 and J is TRBJ1-2; 10 nucleotides agree with TRBD1. Germline CDR1 and CDR2: MNHEY and SVGAGI. The ends lost 6 bases at V and 8 bases at J; junction bases unmatched: 6. This CDR3 is built from 13 residues. CDR3 residues: CASRTGGVWGYTF. The CDR3 DNA is TGTGCCAGCAGGACAGGGGGCGTCTGGGGCTACACCTTC.

The chain is built from TRBV2 and TRBJ2-7, with D perhaps matching TRBD1 (7 bases). The CDR3 runs 14 residues. Germline loops: CDR1 SNHLY, CDR2 FYNNEI. The V gene lost 3 bases and the J gene lost 2 bases, with 11 bases spanning the gap. The CDR3 DNA follows: TGTGCCAGCAGTGACGGGGGACAGACCTACGAGCAGTACTTC. Protein: CASSDGGQTYEQYF.

The chain has TRBV30 and TRBJ1-2; D uncertain. Trimming took off 3 bases at V and 7 bases at J, with 15 bases between the two ends. The CDR3 is made up of 13 amino acids. Germline V gives CDR1 GTSNPN, CDR2 SVGIG (reference sequence). The CDR3 sequence: CAWSPDGLVGYTF. The DNA for the CDR3 is TGTGCCTGGAGCCCTGACGGACTCGTTGGCTACACCTTC.

This chain uses TRBV5-6 with TRBJ2-7; 8 nucleotides line up with TRBD2. CDR3 length equals 17 residues. Germline loops: CDR1 SGHDT, CDR2 YYEEEE. V lost 4 bases and J lost 3; bases outside the gene matches: 15. In nucleotides, the CDR3 is TGTGCCAGCAGCCTTCCGGGAGCGGGAGTTTTAAGCTACGAGCAGTACTTC. Its protein is CASSLPGAGVLSYEQYF. The full variable domain, rest sourced from reference TRBV5-6 and TRBJ2-7, is DAGVTQSPTHLIKTRGQQVTLRCSPKSGHDTVSWYQQALGQGPQFIFQYYEEEERQRGNFPDRFSGHQFPNYSSELNVNALLLGDSALYLCASSLPGAGVLSYEQYFGPGTRLTVT.

The chain combines TRBV11-2 with TRBJ1-1; 7 bases align to TRBD1. The CDR3 runs to 16 residues. Trimming removed 5 bases from V and 0 bases from J; junction bases left unmatched: 9. The germline CDR1 and CDR2 sequences are SGHAT and FQNNGV. The CDR3 nucleotides are TGTGCCAGCAGCCTACTCTCCGGGACAGTGAACACTGAAGCTTTCTTT. As protein: CASSLLSGTVNTEAFF.

J is TRBJ1-1 and V is TRBV10-3, with 9 bases identical to TRBD1. Trimming removed 0 bases from V and 5 bases from J; junction bases left unmatched: 13. The CDR3 sequence is 18 residues long. Germline-derived CDR1 and CDR2 are ENHRY and SYGVKD. CDR3 coding DNA: TGTGCCATCAGTGAGTCGGGGACAGGGAGACCAGCGAGGACTGAAGCTTTCTTT. Protein sequence: CAISESGTGRPARTEAFF.

The chain recombines TRBV27 with TRBJ2-1; D may be TRBD2 (5 bases). The length of the CDR3 is 16 residues. V was pared by 0 bases and J by 7 bases, with 16 bases between. Looked up from germline, CDR1 is MNHEY and CDR2 is SMNVEV (reference sequence). CDR3 nucleotides: TGTGCCAGCAGTTTATCGAGCCGAGGACTTAATAATGAGCAGTTCTTC. It codes for CASSLSSRGLNNEQFF.

CDR3 DNA sequence: TGTGCCAGCAGCTTAGGGGACAGGGGAAGCAATCAGCCCCAGCATTTT. Amino acids: CASSLGDRGSNQPQHF. The chain is built from TRBV7-2 and TRBJ1-5; 10 bases fit TRBD1. V lost 1 base to trimming and J lost 1 base; unmatched junction nucleotides: 1. CDR3 length: 16 residues. Germline CDR1 SGHTA, CDR2 FQGNSA.